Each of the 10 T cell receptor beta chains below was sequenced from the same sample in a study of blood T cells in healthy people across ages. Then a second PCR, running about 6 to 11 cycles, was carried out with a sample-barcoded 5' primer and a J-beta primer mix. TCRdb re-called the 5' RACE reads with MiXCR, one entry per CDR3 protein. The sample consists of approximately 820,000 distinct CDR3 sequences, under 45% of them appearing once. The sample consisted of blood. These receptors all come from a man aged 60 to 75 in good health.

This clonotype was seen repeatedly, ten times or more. The CDR3 region has the DNA TGCAGCGTTGAAAGACAGGGGACGGATACGCAGTATTTT. Residues: CSVERQGTDTQYF. The V and J genes are TRBV29-1 and TRBJ2-3; 8 bases align to TRBD1. The CDR3 runs 13 residues. Germline lookup yields CDR1 SQVTM and CDR2 ANQGSEA. The V segment lost 2 bases and the J segment 6 bases; nucleotides outside the gene matches: 4.

The CDR3 sequence is CASSYSWGQINQPQHF. CDR3 DNA sequence: TGTGCCAGCAGTTACTCGTGGGGGCAAATCAATCAGCCCCAGCATTTT. The chain uses TRBV6-2 or TRBV6-3 and TRBJ1-5; the D gene is possibly TRBD1 (6 bases). From germline, CDR1 is MNHEY and CDR2 SVGEGT. V was trimmed by 0 bases and J by 3 bases, leaving 12 bases between them. The CDR3 spans 16 residues.

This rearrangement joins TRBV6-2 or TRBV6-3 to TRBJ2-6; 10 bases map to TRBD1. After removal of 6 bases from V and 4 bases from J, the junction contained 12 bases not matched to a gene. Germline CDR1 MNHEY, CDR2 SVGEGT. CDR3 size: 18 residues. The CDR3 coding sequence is TGTGCCAGCAGAAGAGGGGGACAGGGGTTGTCCGGGGCCAACGTCCTGACTTTC. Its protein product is CASRRGGQGLSGANVLTF.

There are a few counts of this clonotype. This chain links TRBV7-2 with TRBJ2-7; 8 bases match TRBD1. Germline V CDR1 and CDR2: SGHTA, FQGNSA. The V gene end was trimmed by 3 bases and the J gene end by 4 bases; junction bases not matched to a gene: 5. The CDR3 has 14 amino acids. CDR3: CASSFDRGWYEQYF. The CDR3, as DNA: TGTGCCAGCAGCTTCGACAGGGGATGGTACGAGCAGTACTTC.

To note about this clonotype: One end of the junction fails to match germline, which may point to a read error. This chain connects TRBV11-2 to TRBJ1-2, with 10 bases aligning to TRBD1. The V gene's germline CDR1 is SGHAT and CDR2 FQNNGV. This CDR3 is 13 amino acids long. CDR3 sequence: CASSPTGGYGYIF. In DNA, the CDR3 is TGTGCCAGCAGCCCGACAGGGGGCTATGGCTACATCTTC. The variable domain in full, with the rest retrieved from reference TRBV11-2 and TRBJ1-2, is EAGVAQSPRYKIIEKRQSVAFWCNPISGHATLYWYQQILGQGPKLLIQFQNNGVVDDSQLPKDRFSAERLKGVDSTLKIQPAKLEDSAVYLCASSPTGGYGYIFGSGTRLTVV.

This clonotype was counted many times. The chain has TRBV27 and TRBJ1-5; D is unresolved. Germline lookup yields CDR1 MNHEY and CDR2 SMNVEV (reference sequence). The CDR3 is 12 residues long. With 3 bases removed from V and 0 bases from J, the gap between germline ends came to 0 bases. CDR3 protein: CASSFSNQPQHF. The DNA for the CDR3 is TGTGCCAGCAGTTTTAGCAATCAGCCCCAGCATTTT.

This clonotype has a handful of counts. This CDR3 reads CASSLAAVSSYEQYF. CDR3 in DNA: TGCGCCAGCAGCTTGGCCGCGGTGAGCTCCTACGAGCAGTACTTC. The gene calls are TRBV5-1 and TRBJ2-7; D unclear. Per germline, CDR1 SGHRS and CDR2 YFSETQ. The CDR3 sequence is 15 residues long. Between the trimmed V and J ends, which lost 0 bases and 0 bases, there was a span of 10 bases.

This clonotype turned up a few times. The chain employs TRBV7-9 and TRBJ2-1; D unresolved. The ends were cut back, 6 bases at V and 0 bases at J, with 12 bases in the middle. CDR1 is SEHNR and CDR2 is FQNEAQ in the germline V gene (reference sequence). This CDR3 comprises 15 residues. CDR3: CASRRAESSYNEQFF. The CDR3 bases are TGTGCCAGCAGACGGGCCGAGAGCTCCTACAATGAGCAGTTCTTC.

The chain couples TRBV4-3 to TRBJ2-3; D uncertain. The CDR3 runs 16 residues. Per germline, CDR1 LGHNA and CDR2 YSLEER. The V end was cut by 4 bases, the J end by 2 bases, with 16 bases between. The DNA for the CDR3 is TGCGCCAGCAGCCGCGCGTCCGGTACGGACACAGATACGCAGTATTTT. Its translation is CASSRASGTDTDTQYF.

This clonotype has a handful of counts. For the CDR3, the DNA is TGCAGTGCTAAGGTGTTAAGCGGGTCCTACGAGCAGTACTTC. This encodes CSAKVLSGSYEQYF. The rearrangement links TRBV20-1 to TRBJ2-7, with D tentatively TRBD2 (6 bases). The V gene lost 4 bases and the J gene lost 1 base, with 14 bases spanning the gap. Germline V gives CDR1 DFQATT, CDR2 SNEGSKA (reference sequence). The CDR3 is 14 amino acids.